These T cell receptor beta chains were read from a single sample in a study of shared clonotypes between healthy human individuals. Method: immunoSEQ multiplex PCR; TCRdb's copy keeps in-frame clones and lacks some. In the table there are 2 million or so clones, 85% to 95% of which are singletons. The specimen sequenced was naive CD4+ T cells sorted from blood. These receptors originate from a man aged 18 to 29 in good health. CDR3s include the opening cysteine and the closing phenylalanine or tryptophan. D genes are given only for firm matches. The size entry is marked missing in some rows and otherwise reads once, few, many or a size class.

D gene	clone size	V gene	J gene	CDR3 DNA	CDR3 protein
NA	NA	TRBV25-1	TRBJ2-1	TGTGCCAGCAGTCGAGCTGACATGGGGGGCAATGAGCAGTTCTTC	CASSRADMGGNEQFF
TRBD2	once	TRBV6-5	TRBJ2-3	TGTGCCAGCGCTCGGGGCGGGAGTGTAGATACGCAGTATTTT	CASARGGSVDTQYF
NA	NA	TRBV18	TRBJ2-5	TGTGCCAGCTCACCACCGTTCGAAACCCTTCGGGAGACCCAGTACTTC	CASSPPFETLRETQYF
NA	NA	TRBV5-4	TRBJ2-3	TGTGCCAGCAGCTACGGGGTAGCGACGCAGTATTTT	CASSYGVATQYF
NA	NA	TRBV27	TRBJ1-1	TGTGCCAGCAGTTTAGGGCAGAGAGTCACTGAAGCTTTCTTT	CASSLGQRVTEAFF
NA	NA	TRBV30	TRBJ2-1	TGTGCCTGGAGTCCTTGGAGCTCCTACAATGAGCAGTTCTTC	CAWSPWSSYNEQFF
NA	NA	TRBV18	TRBJ1-1	TGTGCCAGCTCACCCCCAAGGTTGAACACTGAAGCTTTCTTT	CASSPPRLNTEAFF
NA	NA	TRBV28	TRBJ1-2	TGTGCCAGCAGTTCTCTCTATGGCTACACCTTC	CASSSLYGYTF
NA	NA	TRBV5-1	TRBJ1-3	TGCGCCAGCAGCCTCAATGGGGCTGGAAACACCATATATTTT	CASSLNGAGNTIYF
NA	NA	TRBV4-3	TRBJ2-3	TGCGCCAGCAGCCAAGATGGGATGGATACGCAGTATTTT	CASSQDGMDTQYF
TRBD2	NA	TRBV12-5	TRBJ2-5	TGTGCTAGTGGTTTGGTTGTCACTAGCGGGAGTTATGCACAAGAGACCCAGTACTTC	CASGLVVTSGSYAQETQYF
NA	NA	TRBV5-6	TRBJ2-5	TGTGCCAGCAGCCCGACCCAGTACTTC	CASSPTQYF
NA	NA	TRBV18	TRBJ1-2	TGTGCCAGCTCGCCGGGACCTATTAACTATGGCTACACCTTC	CASSPGPINYGYTF
NA	NA	TRBV7-3	TRBJ1-5	TGTGCCAGCAGCTTAACGTTGACTCACTACACCTCCAATCAGCCCCAGCATTTT	CASSLTLTHYTSNQPQHF
NA	NA	TRBV25-1	TRBJ2-7	TGTGCCAGCAGCTCACGGGACACCGTCAGCGAGCAGTACTTC	CASSSRDTVSEQYF
TRBD2	once	TRBV5-1	TRBJ2-1	TGCGCCAGCAGCTTGGGTGAGGCCGCTAGCGGGATATATGAGCAGTTCTTC	CASSLGEAASGIYEQFF
NA	once	TRBV20-1	TRBJ1-2	TGCAGTGCTAGGATCCGTCTAGGCTACACCTTC	CSARIRLGYTF
TRBD1	NA	TRBV7-2	TRBJ2-1	TGTGCCAGCAGCCCCGAACAGGGGCTAGATGAGCAGTTCTTC	CASSPEQGLDEQFF
NA	NA	TRBV5-1	TRBJ1-1	TGCGCCAGTGCCAGCCGAGGGGAGGCCGACACTGAAGCTTTCTTT	CASASRGEADTEAFF
NA	NA	TRBV6-5	TRBJ1-1	TGTGCCAGCAGTCGCGGAGGCACTGAAGCTTTCTTT	CASSRGGTEAFF
NA	NA	TRBV2	TRBJ2-3	TGTGCCAGCAGTGAACAGGGCACAGATACGCAGTATTTT	CASSEQGTDTQYF
NA	NA	TRBV27	TRBJ2-1	TGTGCCAGCAGTTTAATGGAGCTCTCCTACAATGAGCAGTTCTTC	CASSLMELSYNEQFF
TRBD2	NA	TRBV5-6	TRBJ2-7	TGTGCCAGCAGCCACTGGACTAGCGGGTCCCCCTACGAGCAGTACTTC	CASSHWTSGSPYEQYF
TRBD1	NA	TRBV7-2	TRBJ1-2	TGTGCCAGCAGCAGGGGACAGGCCAACTATGGCTACACCTTC	CASSRGQANYGYTF
TRBD1	NA	TRBV2	TRBJ2-7	TGTGCCAGCACCCCGGACAGGGTAGGCGAGCAGTACTTC	CASTPDRVGEQYF
TRBD2	few	TRBV18	TRBJ2-3	TGTGCCAGCTCACCAGCCGGGACTAGCGGCACAGATACGCAGTATTTT	CASSPAGTSGTDTQYF
TRBD2	NA	TRBV19	TRBJ2-5	TGTGCCAGTATGCCGGGGGGGACGGAGACCCAGTACTTC	CASMPGGTETQYF
NA	NA	TRBV6-1	TRBJ1-3	TGTGCCAGCAGTGAATTAGCTACTGGAAACACCATATATTTT	CASSELATGNTIYF
NA	NA	TRBV19	TRBJ2-7	TGTGCCAGTAGCCGGGATTTCTCCTACGAGCAGTACTTC	CASSRDFSYEQYF
NA	NA	TRBV5-4	TRBJ2-2	TGTGCCAGCAGCCCGGGTCTTCAAAACACCGGGGAGCTGTTTTTT	CASSPGLQNTGELFF
NA	NA	TRBV30	TRBJ1-2	TGTGCCTGGAGTGCGGCCGCCTACGACGACTACACCTTC	CAWSAAAYDDYTF
NA	NA	TRBV2	TRBJ2-7	TGTGCCAGCAGTGAGGAGAAGGGACCCTACGAGCAGTACTTC	CASSEEKGPYEQYF
NA	NA	TRBV7-2	TRBJ2-2	TGTGCCAGCAGCTTCCGGGGGCGGACCGGGGAGCTGTTTTTT	CASSFRGRTGELFF
NA	NA	TRBV9	TRBJ1-3	TGTGCCAGCAGCCCAGAGGGAGGGGGAAGGTATGGAAACACCATATATTTT	CASSPEGGGRYGNTIYF
NA	NA	TRBV18	TRBJ1-1	TGTGCCAGCTCACCACCAGGTTCTACAGCTACTAACACTGAAGCTTTCTTT	CASSPPGSTATNTEAFF
TRBD1	NA	TRBV29-1	TRBJ2-5	TGCAGCGTCTTAGGCGGGACAGGGGGTAGGGAGACCCAGTACTTC	CSVLGGTGGRETQYF
NA	NA	TRBV15	TRBJ1-2	TGTGCCACCAGCAATCACAGGGACGAGTGGTATGGCTACACCTTC	CATSNHRDEWYGYTF
NA	once	TRBV28	TRBJ2-3	TGTGCCAGCAGCCATCTTGCAGATACGCAGTATTTT	CASSHLADTQYF
NA	NA	TRBV18	TRBJ2-7	TGTGCCAGCTCACCGGACGGACTACGAGGGCAGTACTTC	CASSPDGLRGQYF
NA	NA	TRBV21-1	TRBJ1-5	TGTGCCAGCAGCAAAGACCGGGGACATCAGCCCCAGCATTTT	CASSKDRGHQPQHF
NA	once	TRBV5-4	TRBJ2-7	TGTGCCAGCAGCCCCGAGGGGGGGCATCAGCAGTACTTC	CASSPEGGHQQYF
NA	NA	TRBV18	TRBJ1-1	TGTGCCAGCTCACCCCTAACAGGGAAAGGCACTGAAGCTTTCTTT	CASSPLTGKGTEAFF
NA	NA	TRBV6-1	TRBJ2-3	TGTGCCAGCAGTACTGGGGCGGGGTACACAGATACGCAGTATTTT	CASSTGAGYTDTQYF
NA	NA	TRBV5-1	TRBJ1-1	TGCGCCAGCAGCGGGGAATTTGCTGAAGCTTTCTTT	CASSGEFAEAFF
NA	NA	TRBV29-1	TRBJ2-3	TGCAGCGTTGAAGATCAGGGGATTCGCACAGATACGCAGTATTTT	CSVEDQGIRTDTQYF
NA	NA	TRBV21-1	TRBJ1-5	TGTGCCAGCAGCACTCGCCAGGGGGGTGGCAATCAGCCCCAGCATTTT	CASSTRQGGGNQPQHF
NA	NA	TRBV4-1	TRBJ1-5	TGCGCCAGCAGCCAATTACAGACAGGCAATCAGCCCCAGCATTTT	CASSQLQTGNQPQHF
NA	few	TRBV18	TRBJ1-2	TGTGCCAGCTCACCCGACAGGAGTGGCTACACCTTC	CASSPDRSGYTF
TRBD2	NA	TRBV2	TRBJ2-7	TGTGCCAGCAGTCAGCTAGCGGGGGGTACCTACGAGCAGTACTTC	CASSQLAGGTYEQYF
NA	NA	TRBV10-3	TRBJ2-3	TGTGCCATCAGTGAGTGGGGGTCTACAGCAGATACGCAGTATTTT	CAISEWGSTADTQYF
NA	NA	TRBV5-4	TRBJ2-4	TGTGCCAGCAGCAACCAGTCTAGCGAGAAAAACATTCAGTACTTC	CASSNQSSEKNIQYF
NA	NA	TRBV5-4	TRBJ2-1	TGTGCCAGCAGCCTCTTTGGAGGGCCGCATGAGCAGTTCTTC	CASSLFGGPHEQFF
NA	NA	TRBV6-5	TRBJ1-3	TGTGCCAGCAGTAGAGGGACCGGGCCTACGGACACCATATATTTT	CASSRGTGPTDTIYF
NA	NA	TRBV20-1	TRBJ2-1	TGCAGTGTCCCACAGGGTACTGAGCAGTTCTTC	CSVPQGTEQFF
TRBD1	NA	TRBV5-1	TRBJ1-4	TGCGCCAGCAGCGCGGGGACAGGGGGCGGTGAAAAACTGTTTTTT	CASSAGTGGGEKLFF
TRBD2	NA	TRBV5-1	TRBJ2-7	TGCGCCAGCAGCTTCGGGATCTTAGCGGGAGGGCCGTACGAGCAGTACTTC	CASSFGILAGGPYEQYF
TRBD1	NA	TRBV7-3	TRBJ2-3	TGTGCCAGCAGCCGAAATACAGGGGTCAGCACAGATACGCAGTATTTT	CASSRNTGVSTDTQYF
TRBD2	NA	TRBV19	TRBJ2-5	TGTGCCAGTAGCCCCCCAGGGATAGCGGGGACTGAGACCCAGTACTTC	CASSPPGIAGTETQYF